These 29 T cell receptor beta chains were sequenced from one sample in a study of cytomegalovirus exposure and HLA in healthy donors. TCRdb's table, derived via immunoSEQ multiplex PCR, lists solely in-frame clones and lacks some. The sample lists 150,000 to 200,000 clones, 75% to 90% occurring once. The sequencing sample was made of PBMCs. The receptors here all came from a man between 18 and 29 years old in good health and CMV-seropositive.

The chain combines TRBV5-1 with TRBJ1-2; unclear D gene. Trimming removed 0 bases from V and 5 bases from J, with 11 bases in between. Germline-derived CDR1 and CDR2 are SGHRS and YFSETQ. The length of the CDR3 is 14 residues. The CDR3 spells CASSLAAGIYGYTF. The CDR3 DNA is TGCGCCAGCAGCTTGGCGGCAGGTATTTATGGCTACACCTTC.

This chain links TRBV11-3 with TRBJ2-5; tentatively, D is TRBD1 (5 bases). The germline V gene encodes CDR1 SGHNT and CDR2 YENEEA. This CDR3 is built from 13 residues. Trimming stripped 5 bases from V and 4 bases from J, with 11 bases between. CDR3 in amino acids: CASSPDQGETQYF. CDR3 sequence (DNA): TGTGCCAGCAGCCCAGACCAGGGAGAGACCCAGTACTTC.

CDR3 DNA sequence: TGTGCCAGCAGCCCCACAGGGGACAACTCCTACGAGCAGTACTTC. Translated: CASSPTGDNSYEQYF. The chain joins TRBV6-4 to TRBJ2-7; 7 positions match TRBD1. The ends lost 6 bases at V and 0 bases at J; junction bases unmatched: 8. CDR1 MRHNA and CDR2 SNTAGT come from the germline V gene. The CDR3 covers 15 residues.

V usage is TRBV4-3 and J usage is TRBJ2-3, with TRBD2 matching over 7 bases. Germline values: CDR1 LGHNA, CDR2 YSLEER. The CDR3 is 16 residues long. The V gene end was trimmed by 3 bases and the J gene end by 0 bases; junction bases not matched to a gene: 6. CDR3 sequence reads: CASSQELASSTDTQYF. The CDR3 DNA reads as TGCGCCAGCAGCCAGGAACTAGCGTCTAGCACAGATACGCAGTATTTT.

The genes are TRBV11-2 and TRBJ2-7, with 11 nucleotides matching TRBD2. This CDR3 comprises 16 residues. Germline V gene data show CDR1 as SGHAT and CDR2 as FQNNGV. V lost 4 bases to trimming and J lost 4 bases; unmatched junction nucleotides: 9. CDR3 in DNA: TGTGCCAGCAGCTCAATTAGCGGGAGGGCCCCGTACGAGCAGTACTTC. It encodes CASSSISGRAPYEQYF.

The CDR3, as DNA: TGTGCCAGCAGCGCAGGTTCGGCGGGAGGGAGCACAGATACGCAGTATTTT. This sequence encodes CASSAGSAGGSTDTQYF. The chain employs TRBV11-2 and TRBJ2-3, with 9 bases lining up with TRBD2. CDR1 is SGHAT, CDR2 FQNNGV, per germline. Trimming took 5 bases from V and 0 from J; bases not matched to a gene: 9. This CDR3 spans 17 amino acids.

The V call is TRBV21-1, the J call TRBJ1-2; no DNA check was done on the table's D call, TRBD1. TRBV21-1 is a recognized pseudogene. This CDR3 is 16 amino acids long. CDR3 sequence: CASSTNLDRGDFGYTF. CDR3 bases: TGTGCCAGCAGCACCAATCTGGACAGGGGAGATTTTGGCTACACCTTC.

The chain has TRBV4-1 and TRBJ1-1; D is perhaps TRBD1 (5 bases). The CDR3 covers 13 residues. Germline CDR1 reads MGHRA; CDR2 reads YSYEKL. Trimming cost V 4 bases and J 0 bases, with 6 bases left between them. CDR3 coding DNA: TGCGCCAGCAGCCCGACAGTGAACACTGAAGCTTTCTTT. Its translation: CASSPTVNTEAFF.

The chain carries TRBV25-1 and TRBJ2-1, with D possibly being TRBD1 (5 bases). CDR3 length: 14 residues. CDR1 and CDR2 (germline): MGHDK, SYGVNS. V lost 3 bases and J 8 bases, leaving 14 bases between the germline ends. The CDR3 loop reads CASSELGVEDEQFF. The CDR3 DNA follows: TGTGCCAGCAGTGAGTTAGGGGTTGAAGATGAGCAGTTCTTC.

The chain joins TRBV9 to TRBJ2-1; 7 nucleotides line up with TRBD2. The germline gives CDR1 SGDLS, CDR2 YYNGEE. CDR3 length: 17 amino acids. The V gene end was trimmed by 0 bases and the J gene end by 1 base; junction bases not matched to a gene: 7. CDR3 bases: TGTGCCAGCAGCGTAGGGGCTAGCGGTAGGTCCTACAATGAGCAGTTCTTC. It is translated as CASSVGASGRSYNEQFF. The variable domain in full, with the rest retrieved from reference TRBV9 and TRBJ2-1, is DSGVTQTPKHLITATGQRVTLRCSPRSGDLSVYWYQQSLDQGLQFLIQYYNGEERAKGNILERFSAQQFPDLHSELNLSSLELGDSALYFCASSVGASGRSYNEQFFGPGTRLTVL.

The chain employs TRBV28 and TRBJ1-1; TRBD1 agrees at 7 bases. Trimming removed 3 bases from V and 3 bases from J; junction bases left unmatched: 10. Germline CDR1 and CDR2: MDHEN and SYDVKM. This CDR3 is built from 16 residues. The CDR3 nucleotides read TGTGCCAGCAGTTTGGGACAGTCTAAGGGGTACACTGAAGCTTTCTTT. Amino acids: CASSLGQSKGYTEAFF. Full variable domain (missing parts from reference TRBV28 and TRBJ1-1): DVKVTQSSRYLVKRTGEKVFLECVQDMDHENMFWYRQDPGLGLRLIYFSYDVKMKEKGDIPEGYSVSREKKERFSLILESASTNQTSMYLCASSLGQSKGYTEAFFGQGTRLTVV.

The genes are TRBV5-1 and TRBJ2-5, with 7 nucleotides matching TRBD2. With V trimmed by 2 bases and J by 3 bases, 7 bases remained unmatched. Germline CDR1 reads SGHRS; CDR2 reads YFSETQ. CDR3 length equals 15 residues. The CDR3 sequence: CASSLRSGGEETQYF. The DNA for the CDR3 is TGCGCCAGCAGCTTACGTTCGGGGGGAGAAGAGACCCAGTACTTC.

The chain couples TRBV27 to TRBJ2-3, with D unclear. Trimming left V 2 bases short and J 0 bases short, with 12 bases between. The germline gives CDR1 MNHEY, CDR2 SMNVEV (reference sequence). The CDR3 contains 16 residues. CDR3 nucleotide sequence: TGTGCCAGCAGTTTACGGTTAGTCGTAAGCACAGATACGCAGTATTTT. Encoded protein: CASSLRLVVSTDTQYF.

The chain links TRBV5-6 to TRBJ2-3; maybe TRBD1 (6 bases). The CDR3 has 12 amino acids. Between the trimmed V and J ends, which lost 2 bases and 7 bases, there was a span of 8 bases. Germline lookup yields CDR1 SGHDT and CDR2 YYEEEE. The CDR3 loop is CASSFGQYTQYF. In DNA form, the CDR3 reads TGTGCCAGCAGCTTCGGACAGTATACGCAGTATTTT.

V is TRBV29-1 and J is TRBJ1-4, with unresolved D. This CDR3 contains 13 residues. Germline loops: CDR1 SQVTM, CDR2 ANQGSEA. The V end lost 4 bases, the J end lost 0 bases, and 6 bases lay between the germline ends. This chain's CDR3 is CSVGGATNEKLFF. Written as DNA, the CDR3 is TGCAGCGTTGGGGGAGCAACTAATGAAAAACTGTTTTTT.

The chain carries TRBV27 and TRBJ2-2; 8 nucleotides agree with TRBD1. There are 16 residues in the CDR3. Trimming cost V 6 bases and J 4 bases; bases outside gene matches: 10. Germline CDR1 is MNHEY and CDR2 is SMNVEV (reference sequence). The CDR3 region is CASRSVGQGGTGELFF. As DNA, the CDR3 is TGTGCCAGCAGATCAGTAGGACAGGGCGGCACCGGGGAGCTGTTTTTT.

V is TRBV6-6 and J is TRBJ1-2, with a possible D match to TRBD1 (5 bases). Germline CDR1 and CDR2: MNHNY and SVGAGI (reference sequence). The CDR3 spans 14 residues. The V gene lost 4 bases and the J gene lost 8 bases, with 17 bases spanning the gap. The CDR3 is CASSSQTGPRGYTF. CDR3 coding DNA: TGTGCCAGCAGTTCCCAAACAGGCCCCAGGGGCTACACCTTC.

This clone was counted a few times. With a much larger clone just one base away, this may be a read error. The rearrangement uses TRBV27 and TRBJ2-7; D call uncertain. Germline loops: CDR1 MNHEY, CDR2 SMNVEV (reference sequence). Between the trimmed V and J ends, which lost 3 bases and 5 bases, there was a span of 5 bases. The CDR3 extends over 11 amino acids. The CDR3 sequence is CASSFSDEQYF. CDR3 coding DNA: TGTGCCAGCAGTTTTTCGGACGAGCAGTACTTC.

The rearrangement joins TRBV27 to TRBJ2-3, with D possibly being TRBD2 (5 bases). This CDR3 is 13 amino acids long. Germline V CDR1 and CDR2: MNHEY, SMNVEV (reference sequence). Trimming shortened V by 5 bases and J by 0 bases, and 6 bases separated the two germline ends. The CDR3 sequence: CASSEGSTDTQYF. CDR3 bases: TGTGCCAGCAGTGAGGGTAGCACAGATACGCAGTATTTT.

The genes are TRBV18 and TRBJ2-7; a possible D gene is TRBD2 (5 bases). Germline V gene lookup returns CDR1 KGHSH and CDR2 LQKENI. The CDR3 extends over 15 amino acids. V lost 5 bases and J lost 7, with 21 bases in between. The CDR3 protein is CASSVKGSRMDEQYF. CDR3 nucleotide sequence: TGTGCCAGCTCAGTTAAAGGGAGTAGAATGGATGAGCAGTACTTC.

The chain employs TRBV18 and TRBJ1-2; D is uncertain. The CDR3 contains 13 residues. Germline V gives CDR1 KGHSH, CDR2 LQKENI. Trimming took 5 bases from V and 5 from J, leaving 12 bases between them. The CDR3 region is CASSMAHPYGYTF. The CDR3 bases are TGTGCCAGCTCAATGGCCCACCCATATGGCTACACCTTC.

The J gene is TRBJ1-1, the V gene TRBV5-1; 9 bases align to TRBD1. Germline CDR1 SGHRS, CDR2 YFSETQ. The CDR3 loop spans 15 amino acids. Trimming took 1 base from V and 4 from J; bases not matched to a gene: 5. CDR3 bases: TGCGCCAGCAGCTTGAACCCGGGACAGGGCACTGAAGCTTTCTTT. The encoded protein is CASSLNPGQGTEAFF.

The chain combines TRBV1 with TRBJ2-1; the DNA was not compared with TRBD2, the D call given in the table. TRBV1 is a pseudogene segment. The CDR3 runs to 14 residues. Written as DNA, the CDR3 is TGCACCAGCAGCCCGGAGAGGGCCTTGTGGGAGCAGTTCTTC. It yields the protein CTSSPERALWEQFF.

The CDR3 nucleotides read TGTGCCAGTAGCCCGGACAGGGATTCCTACGAGCAGTACTTC. Translating it yields CASSPDRDSYEQYF. V gene TRBV19 combines with J gene TRBJ2-7; TRBD1 aligns across 8 bases. The CDR3 totals 14 residues. V dropped 6 bases and J dropped 1; count of bases not matched to a gene: 5. Germline V gene lookup returns CDR1 LNHDA and CDR2 SQIVND (reference sequence). Using reference TRBV19 and TRBJ2-7 for the parts outside the CDR3, the full variable domain is DGGITQSPKYLFRKEGQNVTLSCEQNLNHDAMYWYRQDPGQGLRLIYYSQIVNDFQKGDIAEGYSVSREKKESFPLTVTSAQKNPTAFYLCASSPDRDSYEQYFGPGTRLTVT.

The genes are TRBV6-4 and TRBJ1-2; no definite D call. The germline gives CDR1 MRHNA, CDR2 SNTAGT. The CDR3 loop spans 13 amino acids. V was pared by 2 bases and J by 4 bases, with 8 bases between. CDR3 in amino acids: CASSDEGSYGYTF. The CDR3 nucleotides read TGTGCCAGCAGTGACGAGGGCAGCTATGGCTACACCTTC.

CDR3 sequence reads: CASSFTEVYEQYF. The DNA of the CDR3 is TGTGCCAGCAGCTTTACAGAAGTTTACGAGCAGTACTTC. The chain carries TRBV11-3 and TRBJ2-7, with unresolved D. CDR1 SGHNT and CDR2 YENEEA come from the germline V gene. Deletions cut 3 bases from V and 4 bases from J, with 10 bases between. CDR3 length equals 13 residues.

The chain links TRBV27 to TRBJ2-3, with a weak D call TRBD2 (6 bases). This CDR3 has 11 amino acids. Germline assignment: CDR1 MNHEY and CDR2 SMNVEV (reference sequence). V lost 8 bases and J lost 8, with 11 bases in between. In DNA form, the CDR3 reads TGTGCCAGCTCTAGGAGGGTTACGCAGTATTTT. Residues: CASSRRVTQYF.

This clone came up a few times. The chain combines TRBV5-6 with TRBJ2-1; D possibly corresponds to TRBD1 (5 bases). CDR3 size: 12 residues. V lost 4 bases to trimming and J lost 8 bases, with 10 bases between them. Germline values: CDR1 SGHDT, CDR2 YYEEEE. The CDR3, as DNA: TGTGCCAGCAGCCAGACAGTGTATGAGCAGTTCTTC. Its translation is CASSQTVYEQFF.

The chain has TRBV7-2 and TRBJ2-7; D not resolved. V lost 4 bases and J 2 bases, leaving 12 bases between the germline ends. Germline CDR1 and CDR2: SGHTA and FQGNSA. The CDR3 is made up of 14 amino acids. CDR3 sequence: CASSSGRGTYEQYF. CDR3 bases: TGTGCCAGCAGCTCCGGTCGCGGAACCTACGAGCAGTACTTC.